One sample yielded the 6 T cell receptor beta chains listed below, sequenced in a study of radiation and T cells in renal cell carcinoma. Time point: blood 4 weeks post-SBRT, at nephrectomy. The treatment is: 15 Gy SBRT to primary tumor, nephrectomy 4 weeks later. Clones were read by immunoSEQ multiplex PCR, and TCRdb kept only the in-frame ones, dropping some. Altogether about 170,000 clones are present, about 88% being singletons, with the ten largest covering about 11%. Specimen: blood, collected from a patient whose treatment included radiotherapy and nephrectomy. The receptor set was obtained from a woman aged 45-65 years with renal cell carcinoma.

This chain uses TRBV7-9 with TRBJ1-4; D is uncertain. The CDR3 extends over 13 amino acids. The germline gives CDR1 SEHNR, CDR2 FQNEAQ (reference sequence). The ends were cut back, 3 bases at V and 5 bases at J, with 7 bases in the middle. The CDR3 DNA reads TGTGCCAGCAGCTTGGACTTAAATGAAAAACTGTTTTTT. This encodes CASSLDLNEKLFF.

The genes are TRBV19 and TRBJ1-4; maybe TRBD1 (6 bases). CDR1 LNHDA and CDR2 SQIVND come from the germline V gene (reference sequence). There are 14 residues in the CDR3. The V and J ends lost 5 bases and 8 bases respectively, with 15 bases between them. CDR3 sequence (DNA): TGTGCCAGTAGTCCAGTGACAGGCGGGGAAAAACTGTTTTTT. Translating it yields CASSPVTGGEKLFF.

The table lists this clone with a few counts. The CDR3 region is CASSQDVLGVSPLHF. CDR3 DNA sequence: TGCGCCAGCAGCCAAGACGTCCTGGGGGTTTCACCCCTCCACTTT. The chain uses TRBV4-1 and TRBJ1-6; D is possibly TRBD1 (5 bases). The CDR3 has 15 residues. Germline loops: CDR1 MGHRA, CDR2 YSYEKL. V lost 0 bases, J lost 9 bases, and 12 bases lay in between.

The chain links TRBV18 to TRBJ2-7, with D unresolved. This CDR3 spans 13 amino acids. From germline, CDR1 is KGHSH and CDR2 LQKENI. V was clipped by 2 bases and J by 2 bases, with 7 bases between them. Here the CDR3 DNA reads TGTGCCAGCTCACCATCGGCGGCCTACGAGCAGTACTTC. Amino acid sequence: CASSPSAAYEQYF.

The chain employs TRBV19 and TRBJ1-1, with 8 bases aligning to TRBD1. The CDR3 extends over 15 amino acids. J lost 1 base, V lost 5 bases, and 6 bases had no gene match. Per germline, CDR1 LNHDA and CDR2 SQIVND (reference sequence). This CDR3 is CASSVDRGRNTEAFF. Here the CDR3 DNA reads TGTGCCAGTAGTGTCGACAGGGGCCGGAACACTGAAGCTTTCTTT.

The rearrangement uses TRBV9 and TRBJ2-2, with 8 bases matching TRBD1. Unmatched junction bases numbered 5, after V lost 4 bases and J lost 0 bases. In germline, CDR1 is SGDLS, CDR2 YYNGEE. There are 16 residues in the CDR3. CDR3 in amino acids: CASSSSTGANTGELFF. In nucleotides, the CDR3 is TGTGCCAGCAGCTCTTCGACAGGGGCGAACACCGGGGAGCTGTTTTTT.